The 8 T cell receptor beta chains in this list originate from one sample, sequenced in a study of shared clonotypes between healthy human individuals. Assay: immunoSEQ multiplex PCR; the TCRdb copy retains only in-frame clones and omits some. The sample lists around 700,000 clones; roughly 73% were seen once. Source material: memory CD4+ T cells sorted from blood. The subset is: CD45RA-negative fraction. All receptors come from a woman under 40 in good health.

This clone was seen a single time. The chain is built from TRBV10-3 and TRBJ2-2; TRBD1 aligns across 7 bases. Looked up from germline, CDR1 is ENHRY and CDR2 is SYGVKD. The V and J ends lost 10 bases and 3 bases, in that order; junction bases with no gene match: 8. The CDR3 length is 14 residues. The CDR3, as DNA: TGTGCCACCAGGACAGGCGAAGACACCGGGGAGCTGTTTTTT. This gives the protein CATRTGEDTGELFF.

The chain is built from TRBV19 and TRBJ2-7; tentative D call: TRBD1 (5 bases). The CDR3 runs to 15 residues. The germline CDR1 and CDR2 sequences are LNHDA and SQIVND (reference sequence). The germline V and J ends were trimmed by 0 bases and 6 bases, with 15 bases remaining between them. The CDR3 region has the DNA TGTGCCAGTAGTATAGATCGCCGACAGCTAGGCGAGCAGTACTTC. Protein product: CASSIDRRQLGEQYF.

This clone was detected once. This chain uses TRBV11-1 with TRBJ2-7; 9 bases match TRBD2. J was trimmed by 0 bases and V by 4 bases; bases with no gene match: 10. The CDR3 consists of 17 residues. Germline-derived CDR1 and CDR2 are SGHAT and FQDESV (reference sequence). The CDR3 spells CASSSPLGSGSSYEQYF. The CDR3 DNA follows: TGTGCCAGCAGCTCTCCCCTTGGTAGCGGGAGCTCCTACGAGCAGTACTTC.

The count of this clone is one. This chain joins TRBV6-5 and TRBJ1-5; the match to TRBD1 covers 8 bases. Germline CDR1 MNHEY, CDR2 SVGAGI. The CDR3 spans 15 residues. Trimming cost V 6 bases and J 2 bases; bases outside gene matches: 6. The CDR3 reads CASSRDRGGNQPQHF. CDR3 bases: TGTGCCAGCAGCCGCGACAGGGGCGGCAATCAGCCCCAGCATTTT.

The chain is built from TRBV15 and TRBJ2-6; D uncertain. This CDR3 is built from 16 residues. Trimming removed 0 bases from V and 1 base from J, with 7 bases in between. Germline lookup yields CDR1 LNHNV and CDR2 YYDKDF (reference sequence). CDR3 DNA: TGTGCCACCAGCAGAGAAGTTCGTTCTGGGGCCAACGTCCTGACTTTC. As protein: CATSREVRSGANVLTF.

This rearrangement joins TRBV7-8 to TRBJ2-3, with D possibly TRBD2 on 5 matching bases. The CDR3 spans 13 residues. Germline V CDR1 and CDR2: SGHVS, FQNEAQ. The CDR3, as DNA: TGTGCTATAGGTCGGGGTGAGACAGATACGCAGTATTTT. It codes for CAIGRGETDTQYF. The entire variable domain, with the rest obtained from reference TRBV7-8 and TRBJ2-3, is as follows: GAGVSQSPRYKVAKRGQDVALRCDPISGHVSLFWYQQALGQGPEFLTYFQNEAQLDKSGLPSDRFFAERPEGSVSTLKIQRTQQEDSAVYLCAIGRGETDTQYFGPGTRLTVL.

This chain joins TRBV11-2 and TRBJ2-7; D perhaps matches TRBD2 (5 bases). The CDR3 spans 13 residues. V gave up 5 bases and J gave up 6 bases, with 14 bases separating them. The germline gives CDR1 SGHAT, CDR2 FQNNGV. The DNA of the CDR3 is TGTGCCAGCAGCCTCCTGGACTGGAGCGAGCAGTACTTC. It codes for CASSLLDWSEQYF.

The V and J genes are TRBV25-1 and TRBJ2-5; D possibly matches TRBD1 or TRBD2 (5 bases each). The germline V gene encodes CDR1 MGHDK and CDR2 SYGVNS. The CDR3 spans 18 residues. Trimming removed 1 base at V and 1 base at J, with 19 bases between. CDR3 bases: TGTGCCAGCAGTGAATCGGGGCAGGGAATAGAGTCCCAAGAGACCCAGTACTTC. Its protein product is CASSESGQGIESQETQYF. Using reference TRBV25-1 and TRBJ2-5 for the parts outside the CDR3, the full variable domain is EADIYQTPRYLVIGTGKKITLECSQTMGHDKMYWYQQDPGMELHLIHYSYGVNSTEKGDLSSESTVSRIRTEHFPLTLESARPSHTSQYLCASSESGQGIESQETQYFGPGTRLLVL.